One and the same sample provided the 16 T cell receptor beta chains below, sequenced in a study of tumor and adjacent non-tumor tissue in lung cancer. TCRbeta libraries were built with three rounds of nested PCR, modified from ARM-PCR. Via MiXCR, TCRdb re-called the multiplex PCR reads, giving one row per CDR3 protein. The data hold tens of thousands of distinct CDR3 sequences, with approximately 82% observed a single time. No cell sorting was done before RNA was extracted from the tissue. Distant lung tissue was collected more than 3 cm away from the tumor edge. The sequenced sample was distant non-tumor lung tissue. The source of these receptors is a man in his 70s with non-small cell lung cancer.

With regard to this clonotype: A junction end diverges from the germline sequence, so it may reflect a read error. This chain joins TRBV5-6 and TRBJ2-1; TRBD1 is a possible D gene (5 bases). The CDR3 covers 16 residues. The V gene's germline CDR1 is SGHDT and CDR2 YYEEEE. CDR3 DNA sequence: TGTGTCAGCAGCTTGGGATTCCAGGGTTCCTACAGTGAGCAGTTTTTC. It is translated as CVSSLGFQGSYSEQFF.

In the case of this clonotype: One junction end disagrees with the germline gene, perhaps due to a read error. V usage is TRBV4-2 and J usage is TRBJ2-7; D may be TRBD1 (6 bases). The germline CDR1 and CDR2 sequences are LGHNA and YNFKEQ. This CDR3 spans 14 amino acids. The DNA of the CDR3 is TGTGCCATCAGCCAAGTACAGGGTCTCTACGAGCGGTACTTC. This codes for CAISQVQGLYERYF.

As regards this clonotype: The junction departs from germline at one end; a sequencing error may be responsible. The chain couples TRBV4-2 to TRBJ2-7, with D possibly TRBD2 on 6 matching bases. CDR3 size: 15 residues. Germline-derived CDR1 and CDR2 are LGHNA and YNFKEQ. The CDR3 DNA reads as TGTGCCAGCAGCCAAGAGACCCGGGGGACCTACGAGAAGTATTTC. Its protein is CASSQETRGTYEKYF.

To note about this clonotype: At one end, the junction sequence differs from germline, possibly due to a read error. The chain uses TRBV4-3 and TRBJ2-3, with D tentatively TRBD2 (5 bases). Germline CDR1 is LGHNA and CDR2 is YSLEER. CDR3 length equals 14 residues. This chain's CDR3 is CPSSQVSSGNTQYF. In DNA, the CDR3 is TGCCCCAGCAGCCAAGTTAGTTCCGGGAATACGCAGTATTTT.

The rearrangement links TRBV29-1 to TRBJ2-5; D remains ambiguous. The CDR3 contains 13 residues. The V and J ends lost 6 bases and 2 bases respectively, with 13 bases between them. Germline V gene sequence: CDR1 SQVTM, CDR2 ANQGSEA. The CDR3 DNA is TGCAGCGTAGCCCACTGGTTACAAGAGACCCAGTACTTC. Translated, it gives CSVAHWLQETQYF. Together with reference TRBV29-1 and TRBJ2-5, the CDR3 gives the full variable domain: SAVISQKPSRDICQRGTSLTIQCQVDSQVTMMFWYRQQPGQSLTLIATANQGSEATYESGFVIDKFPISRPNLTFSTLTVSNMSPEDSSIYLCSVAHWLQETQYFGPGTRLLVL.

To note about this clonotype: A read error may produce the germline difference seen at one junction end. The chain recombines TRBV11-2 with TRBJ1-6, with TRBD1 matching over 7 bases. CDR1 SGHAT and CDR2 FQNNGV come from the germline V gene. The CDR3 length is 15 residues. CDR3 bases: TGTGCCAGCAGTTCCGGGACAGCGTATAATTCACCCCACCACTTT. Its translation: CASSSGTAYNSPHHF.

A note on this clonotype: Since the CDR3 does not end with the conserved phenylalanine or tryptophan, this likely comes from a read error. J is TRBJ2-7 and V is TRBV10-3; maybe TRBD1 (5 bases). V dropped 5 bases and J dropped 4 bases, with 12 bases sitting between them. The CDR3 has 13 amino acids. Per the germline V gene, CDR1 is ENHRY and CDR2 is SYGVKD. The CDR3 coding sequence is TGTGCCATCAGTCCCCCCAGGGTTTACGAGCAGTACCTC. It specifies CAISPPRVYEQYL.

Worth noting for this clonotype: The junction departs from germline at one end; a sequencing error may be responsible. The CDR3 region has the DNA TGTGTCAGCAGCCGGGGGTCTAGCCGTCCCTCCTACGAGCGGTACTTC. Its translation: CVSSRGSSRPSYERYF. V is TRBV4-2 and J is TRBJ2-7; D possibly corresponds to TRBD2 (6 bases). The CDR3 length is 16 residues. Germline V gene lookup returns CDR1 LGHNA and CDR2 YNFKEQ.

J is TRBJ2-3 and V is TRBV12-3 or TRBV12-4, with 11 bases matching TRBD2. The CDR3 totals 16 residues. V lost 5 bases, J lost 12 bases, and 16 bases stayed unmatched. CDR3 region: CASSMGLAAYTVTQYF. CDR3 coding DNA: TGTGCCAGCAGTATGGGACTAGCGGCCTACACAGTTACACAGTATTTT.

The sample holds many counts of this clonotype. V and J are TRBV21-1 and TRBJ2-3; the DNA was not compared with TRBD2, the D call given in the table. TRBV21-1 represents a pseudogene. This CDR3 has 16 residues. The CDR3, as DNA: TGTGCCAGCAGCCATAGGCCTAGCGGGAGAAAAGATACGCAGTATTTT. Protein: CASSHRPSGRKDTQYF.

This clonotype was seen only once. The V and J genes are TRBV28 and TRBJ2-2, with TRBD1 matching over 7 bases. Germline-derived CDR1 and CDR2 are MDHEN and SYDVKM. V was pared by 4 bases and J by 7 bases, with 9 bases of the junction left unmatched. This CDR3 is built from 15 residues. CDR3 region: CASSCPTGAVGELFF. The CDR3 DNA reads as TGTGCCAGCAGTTGTCCAACAGGGGCGGTCGGGGAGCTGTTTTTT.

With respect to this clonotype: Without the conserved terminal phenylalanine or tryptophan, this CDR3 likely stems from a read error. This chain joins TRBV13 and TRBJ2-7, with D perhaps matching TRBD2 (6 bases). The CDR3 is made up of 13 amino acids. The germline CDR1 and CDR2 sequences are PRHDT and FYEKMQ (reference sequence). The CDR3 DNA reads as TGTGCAAGCAGCTCAACCACGGGGGACGAGCAGTACTCC. This encodes CASSSTTGDEQYS.

With regard to this clonotype: Lacking the conserved final phenylalanine or tryptophan, this CDR3 likely reflects a read error. The chain links TRBV11-3 to TRBJ1-1; 7 nucleotides match TRBD1. CDR1 and CDR2 (germline): SGHNT, YENEEA. This CDR3 has 16 residues. DNA for the CDR3: TGTGCCAGCAGCTACCGGGACAGAACCGTGAATACTGAAGCTTTCGTT. This translates into CASSYRDRTVNTEAFV.

A word on this clonotype: A read error is possible here, since a much larger clone lies one base away. The rearrangement joins TRBV4-3 to TRBJ2-6; D ambiguous. Germline CDR1 reads LGHNA; CDR2 reads YSLEER. The CDR3 consists of 15 residues. The V end was cut by 2 bases, the J end by 0 bases, with 5 bases between. The CDR3, as DNA: TGCGCCAGCAGCCAACGGATCTCTGGGGCCAACGTCCTGACTTTC. It is translated as CASSQRISGANVLTF.

The table lists this clonotype with a few counts. The V and J genes are TRBV4-3 and TRBJ1-2; D remains unclear. Trimming took 0 bases from V and 6 from J, leaving 8 bases between them. The CDR3 sequence is 13 residues long. Germline V CDR1 and CDR2: LGHNA, YSLEER. The CDR3 protein is CASSQEKWDGYTF. CDR3 nucleotides: TGCGCCAGCAGCCAAGAGAAATGGGATGGCTACACCTTC.

This chain joins TRBV20-1 and TRBJ2-5; 12 bases line up with TRBD2. V lost 5 bases, J lost 1 base, and 26 bases stayed unmatched. This CDR3 spans 22 amino acids. Germline CDR1 reads DFQATT; CDR2 reads SNEGSKA (reference sequence). The CDR3, as DNA: TGCAGTGCTTGTAGCGGGTGGTCGCGTGCTAGCGGGAGGGCCGGGGGCCAAGAGACCCAGTACTTC. This gives the protein CSACSGWSRASGRAGGQETQYF.